The 28 T cell receptor beta chains in this list originate from one sample, sequenced in a study of brain T cells in children with intractable seizures. Assay: immunoSEQ multiplex PCR; the TCRdb copy retains only in-frame clones and omits some. The table lists approximately 77,000 clones, 93% of them singletons, with around 1.4% in the top ten. Sequencing was performed on peripheral blood, taken at surgery. These receptors were taken from a boy under two years old with tuberous sclerosis and intractable seizures.

The V call is TRBV6-1, the J call TRBJ2-2; D is unclear. CDR3 size: 14 residues. Germline lookup yields CDR1 MNHNS and CDR2 SASEGT. V dropped 2 bases and J dropped 3 bases, with 7 bases sitting between them. DNA of the CDR3: TGTGCCAGCAGTGAAAAAGCTGACACCGGGGAGCTGTTTTTT. Encoded protein: CASSEKADTGELFF.

The chain combines TRBV29-1 with TRBJ2-5; 11 positions agree with TRBD2. After removal of 4 bases from V and 3 bases from J, the junction contained 7 bases not matched to a gene. The germline V gene encodes CDR1 SQVTM and CDR2 ANQGSEA. The length of the CDR3 is 15 residues. This CDR3 reads CSVALAGGLKETQYF. Here the CDR3 DNA reads TGCAGCGTTGCCCTAGCGGGGGGTCTTAAAGAGACCCAGTACTTC.

The chain employs TRBV30 and TRBJ2-7; D gene ambiguous. The CDR3 totals 14 residues. Between the trimmed V and J ends, which lost 4 bases and 3 bases, there was a span of 16 bases. CDR1 and CDR2 (germline): GTSNPN, SVGIG (reference sequence). Written as DNA, the CDR3 is TGTGCCTGGATTCCTGACGGTGCATACTACGAGCAGTACTTC. Amino acid sequence: CAWIPDGAYYEQYF.

The chain couples TRBV7-3 to TRBJ2-1; 9 positions agree with TRBD2. Germline V CDR1 and CDR2: SGHTA, FQGTGA. The V gene end was trimmed by 1 base and the J gene end by 5 bases; junction bases not matched to a gene: 18. The CDR3 runs to 20 residues. CDR3: CASSLKGWVSLAGAHNEQFF. The CDR3 nucleotides read TGTGCCAGCAGCTTAAAGGGCTGGGTGTCGTTAGCGGGAGCCCACAATGAGCAGTTCTTC.

This clone has just one count. The CDR3 here is CASSFLSYPTGFNYGYTF. Here the CDR3 DNA reads TGTGCCAGCAGTTTTTTATCCTATCCGACAGGGTTTAACTATGGCTACACCTTC. The chain combines TRBV27 with TRBJ1-2; 7 nucleotides agree with TRBD1. Trimming at V came to 3 bases and at J to 1 base, leaving 14 bases not matched to a gene. CDR3 size: 18 residues. The germline V gene has CDR1 MNHEY and CDR2 SMNVEV (reference sequence).

This clone was detected only once. The J gene is TRBJ2-7, the V gene TRBV4-2; TRBD2 matches 12 bases. Germline lookup yields CDR1 LGHNA and CDR2 YNFKEQ. CDR3 length: 19 residues. The ends lost 1 base at V and 3 bases at J; junction bases unmatched: 13. CDR3 DNA sequence: TGTGCCAGCAGCCAAGGACTAGCGGGAGTGGAATTGCGGTTCTACGAGCAGTACTTC. This sequence encodes CASSQGLAGVELRFYEQYF.

The chain couples TRBV7-8 to TRBJ2-1; D possibly uses TRBD1 or TRBD2 (5 bases each). The CDR3 covers 16 residues. The V end was cut by 4 bases, the J end by 0 bases, with 13 bases between. CDR1 is SGHVS and CDR2 is FQNEAQ in the germline V gene. The CDR3 here is CASSSRGLVSYNEQFF. CDR3 nucleotides: TGTGCCAGCAGCTCGAGGGGCCTTGTCTCCTACAATGAGCAGTTCTTC.

The chain recombines TRBV5-1 with TRBJ1-6; D is unresolved. The CDR3 length is 13 residues. Trimming stripped 0 bases from V and 10 bases from J, with 8 bases between. Germline V gene sequence: CDR1 SGHRS, CDR2 YFSETQ. The CDR3 bases are TGCGCCAGCAGCTTGGATTTCGGGTCACCCCTCCACTTT. It specifies CASSLDFGSPLHF.

This chain joins TRBV3-1 (or the pseudogene TRBV3-2) and TRBJ2-5; D ambiguous. The CDR3 sequence is 15 residues long. CDR1 is LGHDT, CDR2 YNNKEL, per germline (reference sequence). V shed 2 bases and J shed 2 bases, with 12 bases lying between them. The CDR3: CASSQRAHAQETQYF. In DNA form, the CDR3 reads TGTGCCAGCAGCCAACGGGCCCATGCACAAGAGACCCAGTACTTC.

The chain is built from TRBV12-3 or TRBV12-4 and TRBJ1-2, with no clear D. Trimming cost V 3 bases and J 2 bases, with 1 base left between them. The CDR3 totals 11 residues. CDR3 sequence (DNA): TGTGCCAGCAGTTTCAACTATGGCTACACCTTC. It translates to CASSFNYGYTF.

This rearrangement joins TRBV2 to TRBJ2-1, with 16 bases that match TRBD2. There are 16 residues in the CDR3. Germline V gives CDR1 SNHLY, CDR2 FYNNEI. J gave up 5 bases and V 4 bases, and 2 bases lay outside the gene matches. The CDR3 is CASSAGLAGGDNEQFF. CDR3 in DNA: TGTGCCAGCAGTGCGGGACTAGCGGGAGGGGACAATGAGCAGTTCTTC. Filled out from reference TRBV2 and TRBJ2-1, the complete variable domain reads EPEVTQTPSHQVTQMGQEVILRCVPISNHLYFYWYRQILGQKVEFLVSFYNNEISEKSEIFDDQFSVERPDGSNFTLKIRSTKLEDSAMYFCASSAGLAGGDNEQFFGPGTRLTVL.

This clone appeared a single time. The gene calls are TRBV19 and TRBJ1-1; tentatively, D is TRBD1 (5 bases). Trimming pared 9 bases from V and 2 bases from J, leaving 19 bases between. In germline, CDR1 is LNHDA, CDR2 SQIVND (reference sequence). The CDR3 spans 15 residues. CDR3 sequence: CASRDGPYQNTEAFF. As DNA, the CDR3 is TGTGCCAGCCGGGACGGGCCATACCAAAACACTGAAGCTTTCTTT.

This chain joins TRBV20-1 and TRBJ1-6; D uncertain. There are 11 residues in the CDR3. Germline V gene sequence: CDR1 DFQATT, CDR2 SNEGSKA (reference sequence). V shed 6 bases and J shed 8 bases, with 8 bases lying between them. CDR3 in DNA: TGCAGTGCGAGGAGGGATTCACCCCTCCACTTT. It encodes CSARRDSPLHF.

In DNA form, the CDR3 reads TGTGCCAGCAGCTTAGAAGGCCGGACCAACACTGAAGCTTTCTTT. As protein: CASSLEGRTNTEAFF. The chain has TRBV11-1 and TRBJ1-1; no reliable D call. Trimming removed 1 base at V and 2 bases at J, with 11 bases between. Germline CDR1 SGHAT, CDR2 FQDESV (reference sequence). This CDR3 is built from 15 residues.

The genes are TRBV5-6 and TRBJ2-7; possibly TRBD2 for D (5 bases). V was cut by 4 bases and J by 6 bases, with 14 bases left in between. Germline-derived CDR1 and CDR2 are SGHDT and YYEEEE. The CDR3 covers 13 residues. The DNA of the CDR3 is TGTGCCAGCAGCACGGACCGGGGTCGCGAGCAGTACTTC. It specifies CASSTDRGREQYF.

The chain employs TRBV27 and TRBJ2-4, with D possibly TRBD1 on 5 matching bases. This CDR3 region has 15 residues. With 3 bases removed from V and 0 bases from J, the gap between germline ends came to 9 bases. CDR1 MNHEY and CDR2 SMNVEV come from the germline V gene (reference sequence). CDR3 sequence reads: CASSLTELAKNIQYF. The CDR3 nucleotides are TGTGCCAGCAGTTTGACAGAGCTAGCCAAAAACATTCAGTACTTC.

This rearrangement joins TRBV5-1 to TRBJ1-1; D is uncertain. V lost 0 bases to trimming and J lost 0 bases, with 9 bases between them. Per the germline V gene, CDR1 is SGHRS and CDR2 is YFSETQ. The CDR3 covers 15 residues. The CDR3 region is CASSLGGSMNTEAFF. The CDR3 DNA reads as TGCGCCAGCAGCTTGGGAGGCAGCATGAACACTGAAGCTTTCTTT.

The chain is built from TRBV19 and TRBJ1-4; D gene ambiguous. The germline gives CDR1 LNHDA, CDR2 SQIVND (reference sequence). Trimming shortened V by 7 bases and J by 1 base, and 7 bases separated the two germline ends. The CDR3 is 13 residues long. The CDR3 sequence: CASKGQTNEKLFF. CDR3 bases: TGTGCCAGTAAGGGCCAAACTAATGAAAAACTGTTTTTT.

In this sample, this clone turned up once. The chain uses TRBV9 and TRBJ2-2, with D possibly matching TRBD2 (5 bases). Germline values: CDR1 SGDLS, CDR2 YYNGEE. V was trimmed by 3 bases and J by 5 bases, leaving 11 bases between them. This CDR3 has 14 residues. Here the CDR3 reads CASSERTGTGELFF. The CDR3 nucleotides read TGTGCCAGCAGCGAGAGGACTGGGACCGGGGAGCTGTTTTTT.

The chain has TRBV2 and TRBJ2-3; D gene unclear. V was cut by 3 bases and J by 1 base, with 17 bases left in between. This CDR3 region has 17 residues. CDR1 SNHLY and CDR2 FYNNEI come from the germline V gene. CDR3 in amino acids: CASSDLKVRGGTDTQYF. CDR3 sequence (DNA): TGTGCCAGCAGTGACTTGAAGGTGAGAGGCGGCACAGATACGCAGTATTTT.

This clone was recorded once. The chain links TRBV5-1 to TRBJ1-1; D is perhaps TRBD1 (6 bases). Per germline, CDR1 SGHRS and CDR2 YFSETQ. The CDR3 is 15 residues long. Trimming pared 1 base from V and 2 bases from J, leaving 12 bases between. CDR3 sequence (DNA): TGCGCCAGCAGCTTGATAAGGGGGGAAAACACTGAAGCTTTCTTT. This codes for CASSLIRGENTEAFF. Full variable domain (rest looked up from reference TRBV5-1 and TRBJ1-1): KAGVTQTPRYLIKTRGQQVTLSCSPISGHRSVSWYQQTPGQGLQFLFEYFSETQRNKGNFPGRFSGRQFSNSRSEMNVSTLELGDSALYLCASSLIRGENTEAFFGQGTRLTVV.

The chain has TRBV29-1 and TRBJ2-7; D is undetermined. Germline CDR1 reads SQVTM; CDR2 reads ANQGSEA. V was pared by 7 bases and J by 0 bases, with 13 bases between. The length of the CDR3 is 13 residues. The CDR3 coding sequence is TGCAGCGCGATTATGACATACTCCTACGAGCAGTACTTC. This encodes CSAIMTYSYEQYF.

The J gene is TRBJ2-1, the V gene TRBV5-4; maybe TRBD2 (6 bases). This CDR3 spans 16 amino acids. V lost 0 bases, J lost 2 bases, and 12 bases lay in between. CDR1 SGHNT and CDR2 YYREEE come from the germline V gene (reference sequence). In DNA, the CDR3 is TGTGCCAGCAGCTTGGGAACGGGAGAAACCTACAATGAGCAGTTCTTC. Translating it yields CASSLGTGETYNEQFF. The full variable domain, in which reference TRBV5-4 and TRBJ2-1 provide the parts outside the CDR3, is ETGVTQSPTHLIKTRGQQVTLRCSSQSGHNTVSWYQQALGQGPQFIFQYYREEENGRGNFPPRFSGLQFPNYSSELNVNALELDDSALYLCASSLGTGETYNEQFFGPGTRLTVL.

V usage is TRBV6-2 or TRBV6-3 and J usage is TRBJ2-7, with 8 bases aligning to TRBD2. V lost 2 bases, J lost 2 bases, and 14 bases stayed unmatched. CDR1 is MNHEY, CDR2 SVGEGT, per germline. The CDR3 sequence is 18 residues long. DNA of the CDR3: TGTGCCAGCAGTTACCCAATTTTTAGCGGGACAAGTCCCTACGAGCAGTACTTC. Amino acids: CASSYPIFSGTSPYEQYF.

The chain has TRBV7-8 and TRBJ2-3; 7 nucleotides line up with TRBD2. The CDR3 sequence is 14 residues long. In germline, CDR1 is SGHVS, CDR2 FQNEAQ. V dropped 5 bases and J dropped 2; count of bases not matched to a gene: 4. The CDR3 bases are TGTGCCAGCAGCGGCGGGGGAGTCACAGATACGCAGTATTTT. Amino acids: CASSGGGVTDTQYF.

This chain links TRBV7-9 with TRBJ2-7; perhaps TRBD1 as D (6 bases). The CDR3 totals 15 residues. In germline, CDR1 is SEHNR, CDR2 FQNEAQ (reference sequence). V was trimmed by 5 bases and J by 3 bases, leaving 17 bases between them. The CDR3 loop is CASSVRDTAIYEQYF. CDR3 coding DNA: TGTGCCAGCAGCGTCCGGGACACCGCTATCTACGAGCAGTACTTC.

V is TRBV4-1 and J is TRBJ2-3, with D unclear. This CDR3 has 13 residues. Looked up from germline, CDR1 is MGHRA and CDR2 is YSYEKL. With 1 base removed from V and 6 bases from J, the gap between germline ends came to 8 bases. CDR3: CASSQGPGDTQYF. The CDR3 DNA reads as TGCGCCAGCAGCCAAGGGCCCGGGGATACGCAGTATTTT.

The chain employs TRBV7-2 and TRBJ1-6; D possibly corresponds to TRBD1 (6 bases). CDR1 is SGHTA, CDR2 FQGNSA, per germline. V lost 1 base to trimming and J lost 7 bases, with 8 bases between them. The CDR3 has 14 residues. CDR3 coding DNA: TGTGCCAGCAGCTTAGTAGGGGGGAATTCACCCCTCCACTTT. It translates to CASSLVGGNSPLHF.